This TCR beta chain is from a study of T cells in Graves' hyperthyroidism and ophthalmopathy. Uncontrolled infection, other autoimmune disease, pregnancy or lactation barred patients from enrollment. Amplification yielded TCR beta CDR3 regions, with RNA transcripts as the source. TCR CDR3 regions were first amplified by RT-PCR with HTBI primers. One entry per CDR3 protein results from TCRdb running MiXCR on the multiplex PCR reads. The data contain approximately 740,000 distinct CDR3 sequences, roughly 15% of them seen just once; the ten biggest clones take up 10% to 13%. The V gene's germline CDR1 is MGHRA and CDR2 YSYEKL. The CDR3 covers 14 residues. V lost 2 bases and J lost 5, with 11 bases in between. Study findings and constraints: Researchers found most expanded thyroid clonotypes above 0.001 in blood as well.

This clonotype was seen a handful of times. Its antigen is unidentified. The receptor comes from a woman between 18 and 30 years old with Graves' hyperthyroidism. The chain recombines TRBV4-1 with TRBJ2-3; TRBD1 might be the D (5 bases). The sequenced sample was blood. The CDR3 region is CASSQIGAVDTQYF. In nucleotides, the CDR3 is TGCGCCAGCAGCCAAATTGGGGCCGTAGATACGCAGTATTTT.